This T cell receptor beta chain came from a study of T cells in narcolepsy. Study details: Enrolled donors included narcolepsy type 1 or type 2 patients and healthy controls.

Study-level points and caveats: No autoreactive T cell clone sequences appeared in some memory CD4+ repertoires. Same-patient CSF and blood CD4+ T cell clonotypes included HCRT-specific and TRIB2-specific autoreactive ones. Autoreactive clonotypes reportedly recurred in blood of same and different patients, not controls.

Libraries were prepared by immunoSEQ multiplex PCR; TCRdb keeps only in-frame clonotypes and omits some of them. Here the sample spans roughly 35,000 clones, about 85% being singletons. As to this clone: What it recognizes is unknown.

This CDR3 spans 15 amino acids. Trimming shortened V by 4 bases and J by 7 bases, and 15 bases separated the two germline ends. The germline gives CDR1 SGDLS, CDR2 YYNGEE. The rearrangement joins TRBV9 to TRBJ1-6; D is unclear. The source is a human donor with narcolepsy. Source material: CD45RA- memory CD4+ T cells from PBMCs. The CDR3 here is CASSPGEGINSPLHF. The DNA for the CDR3 is TGTGCCAGCAGCCCCGGGGAAGGGATAAATTCACCCCTCCACTTT. Together with reference TRBV9 and TRBJ1-6, the CDR3 gives the full variable domain: DSGVTQTPKHLITATGQRVTLRCSPRSGDLSVYWYQQSLDQGLQFLIQYYNGEERAKGNILERFSAQQFPDLHSELNLSSLELGDSALYFCASSPGEGINSPLHFGNGTRLTVT.